This entry concerns a single T cell receptor beta chain. This sample was included in a study of T cells expressing NK-cell markers. For each CDR3 protein, TCRdb gives one entry from its re-call of the 5' RACE reads, without DNA. The listing contains approximately 420,000 distinct CDR3 sequences. This CDR3 has 15 amino acids. The origin of this receptor is a woman in her forties or fifties in good health. Sequenced material: blood T cells: a sorted CD56 or NKG2C T cell subset, CD4+ or CD8+ T cells, or bulk PBMC T cells (not recorded which). The chain combines TRBV12-3 or TRBV12-4 with TRBJ2-6; the D call of TRBD1 rests on TCRdb alone, since no DNA is present to check it. CDR3 amino acids: CASSFRGRGANVLTF.